This T cell receptor (beta chain) was retrieved from a study of regulatory T cells in long-lasting Graves disease. Stated time point: newly diagnosed GD, antithyroid drugs for less than 3 months. RNA isolated from PBMCs was used to make the TCR library. Germline CDR1 and CDR2: MDHEN and SYDVKM. The CDR3 sequence is 15 residues long. The trim removed 6 bases at V and 4 bases at J, leaving 12 bases unmatched. Overall study results and limits: Persistent disease preferred TRBV28, TRBJ1-2 and TRBJ2-5.

This clonotype was seen at least ten times. What it binds is unknown. For TCR beta, libraries came from iRepertoire HTBI primers and Arm-PCR of CDR3 regions. Each CDR3 protein gets one entry after TCRdb re-called the multiplex PCR reads with MiXCR. The profile shows more than 450,000 distinct CDR3 sequences, roughly 15% of them singletons. This sample also belongs to another study, concerning T cells in Graves' hyperthyroidism and ophthalmopathy. From that paper: An initial round of RT-PCR targeting the TCR CDR3 relied on the HTBI primer set.

The sample consisted of peripheral blood mononuclear cells (PBMCs), taken at new diagnosis, from a patient treated with antithyroid drugs. V is TRBV28 and J is TRBJ2-7, with 7 bases matching TRBD2. The clonotype originates from a man in his forties with Graves disease. Written as DNA, the CDR3 is TGTGCCAGCAGAGCGCTAGCGGCCGGATTTTACGAGCAGTACTTC. It specifies CASRALAAGFYEQYF.